This T cell receptor beta chain was retrieved from a study of T cell repertoires in MIS-A myocarditis. Profiled with immunoSEQ multiplex PCR; TCRdb holds only in-frame clones, not every one. The sample yields 14,000 to 15,000 clones, around 70% seen once. J lost 5 bases, V lost 0 bases, and 8 bases had no gene match. The length of the CDR3 is 17 residues. Germline CDR1 MNHEY, CDR2 SMNVEV (reference sequence). The sequence was collected from a man between 18 and 35 years old with fulminant myocarditis from multisystem inflammatory syndrome in adults (MIS-A) after COVID-19. The chain couples TRBV27 to TRBJ2-7; 12 nucleotides align to TRBD2. The material sequenced was left ventricle heart tissue obtained at autopsy. The CDR3 here is CASSLSSPASGGDEQYF. DNA for the CDR3: TGTGCCAGCAGTTTATCGTCTCCGGCTAGCGGGGGGGACGAGCAGTACTTC.